The rows below give T cell receptor beta chains drawn from one sample of a study of control samples from healthy donors and cancer patients. Repertoires were generated with immunoSEQ multiplex PCR, while TCRdb's copy carries only in-frame clones and drops some. The sample records 150,000 to 200,000 clones, 90% to 95% being singletons. What was sequenced was blood. All receptors derive from a woman in her thirties in good health. The CDR3 runs from the conserved cysteine through the conserved F or W. D genes are given only for firm matches. Clone size is stated in some rows and not others, as once, few, many or a class when expanded.

TRBV9	NA	NA	TRBJ2-1	CASSVDNEQFF	TGTGCCAGCAGCGTAGACAATGAGCAGTTCTTC
TRBV5-4	TRBD2	NA	TRBJ2-3	CASSLGLAGVTDTQYF	TGTGCCAGCAGCCTGGGACTAGCGGGGGTCACAGATACGCAGTATTTT
TRBV2	TRBD2	NA	TRBJ2-3	CASRASGAQDTQYF	TGTGCCAGCAGGGCTAGCGGGGCTCAAGATACGCAGTATTTT
TRBV19	TRBD1	NA	TRBJ2-2	CASRGTGVTGELFF	TGTGCCAGTAGGGGGACAGGGGTGACCGGGGAGCTGTTTTTT
TRBV7-9	NA	once	TRBJ1-1	CASSFVSGNTEAFF	TGTGCCAGCAGCTTCGTCTCGGGGAACACTGAAGCTTTCTTT
TRBV28	NA	NA	TRBJ2-7	CASSPAYYEQYF	TGTGCCAGCAGCCCTGCATACTACGAGCAGTACTTC
TRBV7-2	TRBD2	few	TRBJ2-2	CASSLGLAGGNTGELFF	TGTGCCAGCAGCTTGGGACTAGCGGGAGGGAACACCGGGGAGCTGTTTTTT
TRBV15	TRBD1	NA	TRBJ1-1	CATSNFRGTEAFF	TGTGCCACCAGCAATTTCAGGGGGACTGAAGCTTTCTTT
TRBV12-5	NA	NA	TRBJ2-1	CASGLDLNEQFF	TGTGCTAGTGGTTTGGACCTCAATGAGCAGTTCTTC
TRBV11-3	TRBD2	NA	TRBJ2-4	CASSPQLAGGRENIQYF	TGTGCCAGCAGCCCCCAACTAGCGGGGGGCCGGGAAAACATTCAGTACTTC
TRBV5-1	TRBD2	NA	TRBJ2-1	CASSRGGARDEQFF	TGCGCCAGCAGCCGCGGGGGGGCCCGGGATGAGCAGTTCTTC
TRBV2	NA	NA	TRBJ2-2	CASSGVRANTGELFF	TGTGCCAGCAGTGGGGTCAGGGCGAACACCGGGGAGCTGTTTTTT
TRBV5-1	TRBD1	NA	TRBJ1-6	CASRDRQGNNSPLHF	TGCGCCAGCAGGGACCGACAGGGTAATAATTCACCCCTCCACTTT
TRBV2	NA	NA	TRBJ1-1	CASSQGQGTTEAFF	TGTGCCAGCAGCCAAGGGCAGGGGACCACTGAAGCTTTCTTT
TRBV15	NA	once	TRBJ2-5	CATSRVGAQYF	TGTGCCACCAGCAGAGTGGGGGCCCAGTACTTC
TRBV25-1	NA	NA	TRBJ1-5	CASSGGRSNQPQHF	TGTGCCAGCAGTGGGGGGAGAAGCAATCAGCCCCAGCATTTT
TRBV19	TRBD1	NA	TRBJ1-2	CASSFRDRRDYGYTF	TGTGCCAGTAGTTTTAGGGACAGGCGGGACTATGGCTACACCTTC
TRBV14	NA	NA	TRBJ1-5	CASSHNNQPQHF	TGTGCCAGCAGCCACAACAATCAGCCCCAGCATTTT
TRBV7-2	NA	NA	TRBJ1-2	CASSLAGVGYGYTF	TGTGCCAGCAGCTTAGCGGGGGTGGGCTATGGCTACACCTTC
TRBV6-5	TRBD1	NA	TRBJ1-3	CASSYGQGSSGNTIYF	TGTGCCAGCAGTTACGGACAGGGTTCATCCGGAAACACCATATATTTT
TRBV9	TRBD1	NA	TRBJ1-6	CASSPRQGNSPLHF	TGTGCCAGCAGCCCTCGACAGGGAAATTCACCCCTCCACTTT
TRBV12-3/TRBV12-4	TRBD1	NA	TRBJ1-5	CASRDRSQPQHF	TGTGCCAGCAGGGACAGGAGTCAGCCCCAGCATTTT
TRBV19	TRBD1	NA	TRBJ2-4	CASSTRQGDIQYF	TGTGCCAGTAGCACCAGACAGGGGGACATTCAGTACTTC
TRBV6-1	NA	few	TRBJ1-2	CASSERGGDYGYTF	TGTGCCAGCAGTGAAAGGGGGGGCGACTATGGCTACACCTTC
TRBV14	NA	NA	TRBJ1-4	CASSQEGWATNEKLFF	TGTGCCAGCAGCCAGGAGGGTTGGGCAACTAATGAAAAACTGTTTTTT
TRBV9	TRBD1	NA	TRBJ2-7	CASSPLGTGSYEQYF	TGTGCCAGCAGCCCCCTCGGGACAGGCTCCTACGAGCAGTACTTC
TRBV7-9	TRBD1	NA	TRBJ2-2	CASSLTGGTGELFF	TGTGCCAGCAGCTTGACAGGGGGGACCGGGGAGCTGTTTTTT
TRBV2	NA	NA	TRBJ1-6	CASATANSPLHF	TGTGCCAGCGCTACGGCCAATTCACCCCTCCACTTT
TRBV5-8	TRBD1	NA	TRBJ1-5	CASSTGDQPQHF	TGTGCCAGCAGTACAGGGGATCAGCCCCAGCATTTT
TRBV20-1	TRBD1	NA	TRBJ1-1	CSAKDRGQAFF	TGCAGTGCAAAGGACAGGGGGCAAGCTTTCTTT
TRBV10-3	NA	NA	TRBJ1-2	CAISGGDYGYTF	TGTGCCATCAGTGGAGGGGACTATGGCTACACCTTC
TRBV5-4	NA	NA	TRBJ2-5	CASSYGARETQYF	TGTGCCAGCAGCTACGGGGCGCGGGAGACCCAGTACTTC
TRBV15	NA	once	TRBJ1-2	CATSGKNRDTGYTF	TGTGCCACCAGCGGCAAAAACCGGGACACGGGCTACACCTTC
TRBV30	NA	NA	TRBJ2-3	CAWTGGADTQYF	TGTGCCTGGACGGGTGGAGCAGATACGCAGTATTTT
TRBV29-1	TRBD2	NA	TRBJ2-2	CSVGGTSGTGELFF	TGCAGCGTTGGGGGGACTAGCGGCACCGGGGAGCTGTTTTTT
TRBV6-2/TRBV6-3	TRBD2	NA	TRBJ2-3	CASSPVLAGGDTQYF	TGTGCCAGCAGCCCCGTACTAGCGGGAGGTGATACGCAGTATTTT
TRBV5-5	NA	once	TRBJ1-4	CASSLLAGEKLFF	TGTGCCAGCAGCTTGTTAGCTGGTGAAAAACTGTTTTTT
TRBV19	TRBD1	NA	TRBJ2-1	CASSMGQASSYNEQFF	TGTGCCAGTAGTATGGGACAGGCTAGCTCCTACAATGAGCAGTTCTTC
TRBV12-2	NA	NA	TRBJ1-2	CASRPGQGKNYGYTF	TGTGCAAGTCGCCCGGGACAGGGAAAGAACTATGGCTACACCTTC
TRBV7-2	NA	NA	TRBJ1-5	CASSLGGINQPQHF	TGTGCCAGCAGCTTAGGGGGGATCAATCAGCCCCAGCATTTT
TRBV4-1	NA	NA	TRBJ2-7	CASSQAYEQYF	TGCGCCAGCAGCCAAGCCTACGAGCAGTACTTC
TRBV2	TRBD2	NA	TRBJ2-1	CASSIKREFNEQFF	TGTGCCAGCAGTATAAAGCGGGAATTCAATGAGCAGTTCTTC
TRBV4-1	TRBD2	once	TRBJ2-3	CASSQGGLAGYSDTQYF	TGCGCCAGCAGCCAAGGGGGACTAGCGGGATATTCAGATACGCAGTATTTT
TRBV2	NA	NA	TRBJ1-2	CASSEERSYGYTF	TGTGCCAGCAGTGAGGAGAGGTCCTATGGCTACACCTTC
TRBV18	TRBD2	NA	TRBJ2-1	CASFPSGTYNEQFF	TGTGCCAGCTTCCCTAGCGGGACCTACAATGAGCAGTTCTTC
TRBV11-2	NA	NA	TRBJ2-2	CASSLDWGAGELFF	TGTGCCAGCAGCTTAGATTGGGGGGCCGGGGAGCTGTTTTTT
TRBV3-1/TRBV3-2	TRBD1	NA	TRBJ1-2	CASSRTGTKTYGYTF	TGTGCCAGCAGCCGGACAGGGACTAAGACCTATGGCTACACCTTC
TRBV19	NA	NA	TRBJ1-2	CASSRDTNYGYTF	TGTGCCAGTAGTAGGGACACGAACTATGGCTACACCTTC
TRBV12-3/TRBV12-4	NA	NA	TRBJ1-2	CASSMDSNYGYTF	TGTGCCAGCAGTATGGACAGCAACTATGGCTACACCTTC
TRBV6-5	NA	NA	TRBJ1-1	CASEPTDNTEAFF	TGTGCCAGCGAACCGACGGATAACACTGAAGCTTTCTTT
TRBV12-3/TRBV12-4	NA	NA	TRBJ2-3	CASSYRVADTQYF	TGTGCCAGCAGTTACAGGGTCGCAGATACGCAGTATTTT
TRBV11-1	TRBD1	NA	TRBJ1-1	CASSLAGTGGYTEAFF	TGTGCCAGCAGCTTAGCCGGGACAGGGGGTTACACTGAAGCTTTCTTT
TRBV6-4	TRBD2	NA	TRBJ2-1	CASSDSAGLAYNEQFF	TGTGCCAGCAGTGACTCGGCGGGACTAGCCTACAATGAGCAGTTCTTC
TRBV5-5	NA	NA	TRBJ2-7	CASSLAGEQYF	TGTGCCAGCAGCTTGGCAGGGGAGCAGTACTTC
TRBV21-1	NA	NA	TRBJ1-3	CASSKEGGSSGNTIYF	TGTGCCAGCAGCAAAGAAGGGGGGAGCTCTGGAAACACCATATATTTT
TRBV3-1/TRBV3-2	NA	NA	TRBJ2-4	CASSQFSMGIKNIQYF	TGTGCCAGCAGCCAATTTTCGATGGGGATCAAAAACATTCAGTACTTC
TRBV11-2	TRBD1	NA	TRBJ2-2	CASNENRGGELFF	TGTGCCAGCAACGAAAACAGGGGCGGGGAGCTGTTTTTT
TRBV27	NA	NA	TRBJ1-3	CASSLSFSGNTIYF	TGTGCCAGCAGTTTATCCTTCTCTGGAAACACCATATATTTT
TRBV2	TRBD2	NA	TRBJ2-3	CASSDGRGDTQYF	TGTGCCAGCAGTGATGGGAGGGGAGATACGCAGTATTTT
TRBV24-1	NA	NA	TRBJ2-2	CATSDTLNTGELFF	TGTGCCACCAGTGATACTCTGAACACCGGGGAGCTGTTTTTT